Below, 21 T cell receptor beta chains from the same sample are listed, as sequenced in a study of OX40 agonist ivuxolimab in advanced cancers. Clones were sequenced by immunoSEQ multiplex PCR, and TCRdb holds only the in-frame ones, with some missing. The repertoire holds about 50,000 clones, with around 90% as singletons. The material was CD4+ or CD8+ T cells sorted from blood, obtained in a trial of the OX40 agonist ivuxolimab. The receptors come from an adult with an advanced solid tumor such as melanoma, head and neck, liver or kidney cancer.

The table lists this clone with a count of one. Within the sample, other DNA sequences also encode this same CDR3. This chain links TRBV5-6 with TRBJ1-2, with D unresolved. Trimming removed 3 bases at V and 2 bases at J, with 14 bases between. CDR1 is SGHDT and CDR2 is YYEEEE in the germline V gene. This CDR3 comprises 15 residues. This CDR3 reads CASSWLTYSNYGYTF. Here the CDR3 DNA reads TGTGCCAGCAGCTGGCTGACATACTCCAACTATGGCTACACCTTC.

This rearrangement joins TRBV19 to TRBJ2-1; D unclear. Trimming stripped 7 bases from V and 2 bases from J, with 9 bases between. The germline gives CDR1 LNHDA, CDR2 SQIVND (reference sequence). The CDR3 spans 13 residues. DNA for the CDR3: TGTGCCAGTACGGCCGGCCCCTACAATGAGCAGTTCTTC. It codes for CASTAGPYNEQFF.

The rearrangement uses TRBV5-5 and TRBJ2-1, with D maybe TRBD2 (7 bases). V lost 4 bases to trimming and J lost 10 bases, with 24 bases between them. The CDR3 runs to 16 residues. CDR1 and CDR2 from the germline V gene are SGHKS and YYEKEE (reference sequence). CDR3 in DNA: TGTGCCAGCAGCGGGGGGCTAGCGGCCCGGGTTAGGGAGCAGTTCTTC. Translation gives CASSGGLAARVREQFF.

In this sample, this clone turned up once. The chain employs TRBV7-9 and TRBJ1-4; perhaps TRBD1 as D (5 bases). V lost 0 bases and J 8 bases, leaving 13 bases between the germline ends. The CDR3 extends over 15 amino acids. Per the germline V gene, CDR1 is SEHNR and CDR2 is FQNEAQ (reference sequence). Here the CDR3 reads CASSLAAGSGEKLFF. CDR3 DNA: TGTGCCAGCAGCTTAGCGGCGGGCTCAGGGGAAAAACTGTTTTTT.

This clone was detected once. The V gene is TRBV20-1, the J gene TRBJ1-5; no definite D call. Trimming stripped 5 bases from V and 7 bases from J, with 6 bases between. Germline V lookup: CDR1 DFQATT, CDR2 SNEGSKA (reference sequence). CDR3 length: 10 amino acids. CDR3 in amino acids: CSAGPQPQHF. Here the CDR3 DNA reads TGCAGTGCTGGGCCGCAGCCCCAGCATTTT.

The gene calls are TRBV30 and TRBJ2-5, with a weak D call TRBD2 (6 bases). Germline V gene data show CDR1 as GTSNPN and CDR2 as SVGIG (reference sequence). This CDR3 is 11 amino acids long. V lost 3 bases and J lost 11, with 13 bases in between. DNA of the CDR3: TGTGCCTGGAGCGAAGGGAGGCCGCAGTACTTC. It yields the protein CAWSEGRPQYF.

The gene calls are TRBV5-4 and TRBJ2-1; TRBD1 matches at 8 bases. The germline CDR1 and CDR2 sequences are SGHNT and YYREEE (reference sequence). V shed 4 bases, J shed 7 bases, and the junction held 4 bases outside the gene matches. The CDR3 is 13 residues long. This chain's CDR3 is CASSRDRRNEQFF. As DNA, the CDR3 is TGTGCCAGCAGCCGGGACAGGAGGAATGAGCAGTTCTTC.

V is TRBV10-1 and J is TRBJ1-1; tentatively, D is TRBD1 (5 bases). The CDR3 is 17 amino acids. Germline V gives CDR1 WNHNN, CDR2 SYGVQD (reference sequence). V lost 5 bases, J lost 2 bases, and 21 bases lay in between. DNA for the CDR3: TGCGCCAGCAGTCAGACCCGACAGTTTTGGGACAACACTGAAGCTTTCTTT. This encodes CASSQTRQFWDNTEAFF.

This chain uses TRBV11-2 with TRBJ2-7, with D perhaps assigned TRBD1 or TRBD2 (5 bases each). Trimming took 4 bases from V and 4 from J, leaving 17 bases between them. The CDR3 runs 15 residues. Per the germline V gene, CDR1 is SGHAT and CDR2 is FQNNGV. CDR3 protein: CASSSVWGSGYEQYF. The CDR3 coding sequence is TGTGCCAGCAGCTCCGTATGGGGGAGTGGTTACGAGCAGTACTTC.

In nucleotides, the CDR3 is TGTGCCTGGATGAGACAGACAAAGGGTGAAGCTTTCTTT. It yields the protein CAWMRQTKGEAFF. V gene TRBV30 combines with J gene TRBJ1-1; D possibly corresponds to TRBD1 (5 bases). CDR1 GTSNPN and CDR2 SVGIG come from the germline V gene (reference sequence). Trimming removed 4 bases from V and 7 bases from J, with 16 bases in between. This CDR3 is 13 amino acids long.

The genes are TRBV5-4 and TRBJ2-3; D may be TRBD2 (5 bases). This CDR3 is 15 amino acids long. Trimming left V 6 bases short and J 0 bases short, with 14 bases between. The germline CDR1 and CDR2 sequences are SGHNT and YYREEE (reference sequence). The DNA of the CDR3 is TGTGCCAGCACCTCGAATGCGGGTAGCACAGATACGCAGTATTTT. It translates to CASTSNAGSTDTQYF.

The chain has TRBV6-1 and TRBJ2-7; no reliable D call. This CDR3 comprises 12 residues. In germline, CDR1 is MNHNS, CDR2 SASEGT. Trimming removed 3 bases from V and 3 bases from J, with 6 bases in between. The CDR3 is CASSEPLYEQYF. The DNA for the CDR3 is TGTGCCAGCAGTGAGCCTCTCTACGAGCAGTACTTC.

The chain combines TRBV18 with TRBJ2-3; the match to TRBD2 covers 10 bases. In germline, CDR1 is KGHSH, CDR2 LQKENI. The CDR3 loop spans 17 amino acids. J lost 4 bases, V lost 1 base, and 8 bases had no gene match. The CDR3 nucleotides are TGTGCCAGCTCACCACTAGCTAGCGGGGGTTCGGCAGATACGCAGTATTTT. It yields the protein CASSPLASGGSADTQYF.

The chain links TRBV28 to TRBJ1-2; D is undetermined. The CDR3 has 14 residues. The ends were cut back, 5 bases at V and 4 bases at J, with 14 bases in the middle. In germline, CDR1 is MDHEN, CDR2 SYDVKM. The CDR3 nucleotides are TGTGCCAGCAGTCTAACCCAGGTACCCTATGGCTACACCTTC. Translated: CASSLTQVPYGYTF.

The V gene is TRBV19, the J gene TRBJ1-5; 7 nucleotides agree with TRBD1. V lost 3 bases to trimming and J lost 4 bases; unmatched junction nucleotides: 15. Germline assignment: CDR1 LNHDA and CDR2 SQIVND (reference sequence). The CDR3 contains 18 residues. CDR3 bases: TGTGCCAGTAGTATGGGACCAGACAGGGCGACGGAAAATCAGCCCCAGCATTTT. Translated, it gives CASSMGPDRATENQPQHF.

V and J are TRBV30 and TRBJ1-1; TRBD1 might be the D (5 bases). The V end lost 3 bases, the J end lost 0 bases, and 11 bases lay between the germline ends. CDR3 length equals 14 residues. CDR1 is GTSNPN, CDR2 SVGIG, per germline (reference sequence). CDR3 in DNA: TGTGCCTGGAGCGGGGGTGGGATGAACACTGAAGCTTTCTTT. Its translation: CAWSGGGMNTEAFF.

This chain connects TRBV5-1 to TRBJ2-1, with D hard to call. V shed 4 bases and J shed 5 bases, with 10 bases lying between them. Germline V gives CDR1 SGHRS, CDR2 YFSETQ. This CDR3 comprises 13 residues. CDR3 in DNA: TGCGCCAGCAGCCCCGGCCTCGACAATGAGCAGTTCTTC. Its translation: CASSPGLDNEQFF. Full variable domain (outside the CDR3, taken from reference TRBV5-1 and TRBJ2-1): KAGVTQTPRYLIKTRGQQVTLSCSPISGHRSVSWYQQTPGQGLQFLFEYFSETQRNKGNFPGRFSGRQFSNSRSEMNVSTLELGDSALYLCASSPGLDNEQFFGPGTRLTVL.

There are a few counts of this clone. The chain uses TRBV5-1 and TRBJ2-2, with 10 bases identical to TRBD1. The germline CDR1 and CDR2 sequences are SGHRS and YFSETQ. V lost 0 bases, J lost 6 bases, and 5 bases stayed unmatched. This CDR3 spans 16 amino acids. As DNA, the CDR3 is TGCGCCAGCAGCTTGGGGGACAGGGGAATGGCCGGGGAGCTGTTTTTT. Translating it yields CASSLGDRGMAGELFF.

CDR3 DNA sequence: TGTGCCTGGAGTGTACGGGGGACAGGGGGGGAATACGAGCAGTACTTC. Amino acid sequence: CAWSVRGTGGEYEQYF. The V call is TRBV30, the J call TRBJ2-7; TRBD1 aligns across 11 bases. Germline V gene lookup returns CDR1 GTSNPN and CDR2 SVGIG (reference sequence). After removal of 0 bases from V and 4 bases from J, the junction contained 8 bases not matched to a gene. There are 16 residues in the CDR3.

The rearrangement links TRBV19 to TRBJ2-3; TRBD2 matches 7 bases. Germline V CDR1 and CDR2: LNHDA, SQIVND (reference sequence). The CDR3 runs to 17 residues. With V trimmed by 4 bases and J by 2 bases, 12 bases remained unmatched. CDR3 in amino acids: CASSKSAREAPTDTQYF. CDR3 in DNA: TGTGCCAGTAGTAAAAGTGCCCGGGAGGCTCCCACAGATACGCAGTATTTT. Combining the CDR3 with reference TRBV19 and TRBJ2-3 gives the whole variable domain DGGITQSPKYLFRKEGQNVTLSCEQNLNHDAMYWYRQDPGQGLRLIYYSQIVNDFQKGDIAEGYSVSREKKESFPLTVTSAQKNPTAFYLCASSKSAREAPTDTQYFGPGTRLTVL.

The chain couples TRBV25-1 to TRBJ2-1, with TRBD2 matching 9 bases. V gave up 3 bases and J gave up 8 bases; unmatched junction bases: 11. CDR1 is MGHDK and CDR2 is SYGVNS in the germline V gene. The CDR3 consists of 16 residues. The DNA for the CDR3 is TGTGCCAGCAGTGACGCCCTGGGCGGGGGGGCCTATGAGCAGTTCTTC. It is translated as CASSDALGGGAYEQFF.